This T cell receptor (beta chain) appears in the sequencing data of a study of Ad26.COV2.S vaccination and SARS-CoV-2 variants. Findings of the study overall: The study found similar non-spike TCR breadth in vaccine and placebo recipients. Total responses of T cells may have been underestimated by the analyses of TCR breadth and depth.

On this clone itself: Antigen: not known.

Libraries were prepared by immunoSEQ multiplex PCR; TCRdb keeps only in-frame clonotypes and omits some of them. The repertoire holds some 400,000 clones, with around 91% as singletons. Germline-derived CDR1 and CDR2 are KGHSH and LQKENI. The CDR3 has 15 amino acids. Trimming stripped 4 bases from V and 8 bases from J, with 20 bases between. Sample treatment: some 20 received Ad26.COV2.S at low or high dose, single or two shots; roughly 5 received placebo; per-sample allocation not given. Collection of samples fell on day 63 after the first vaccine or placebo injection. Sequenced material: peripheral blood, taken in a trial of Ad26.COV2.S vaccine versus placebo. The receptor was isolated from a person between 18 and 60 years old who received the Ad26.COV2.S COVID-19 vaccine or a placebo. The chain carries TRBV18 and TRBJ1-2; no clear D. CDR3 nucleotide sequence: TGTGCCAGCTCACTGTACCCCGCCCACTCAGAAGGCTACACCTTC. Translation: CASSLYPAHSEGYTF.